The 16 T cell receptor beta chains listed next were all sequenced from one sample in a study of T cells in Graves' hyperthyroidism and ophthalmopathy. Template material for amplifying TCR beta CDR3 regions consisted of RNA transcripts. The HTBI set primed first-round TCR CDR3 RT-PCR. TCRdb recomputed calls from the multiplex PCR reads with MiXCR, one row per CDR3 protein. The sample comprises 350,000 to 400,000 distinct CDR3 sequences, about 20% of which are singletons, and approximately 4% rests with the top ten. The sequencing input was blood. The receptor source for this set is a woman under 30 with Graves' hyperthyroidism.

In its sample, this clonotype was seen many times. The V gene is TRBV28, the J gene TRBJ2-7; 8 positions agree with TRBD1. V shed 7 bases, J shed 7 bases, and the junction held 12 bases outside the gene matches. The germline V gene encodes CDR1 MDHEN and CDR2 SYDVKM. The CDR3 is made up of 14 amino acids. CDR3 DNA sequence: TGTGCCAGCACCCTGACAGGGGTAACGGGTGAGCAGTACTTC. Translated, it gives CASTLTGVTGEQYF. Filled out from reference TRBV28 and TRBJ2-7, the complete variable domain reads DVKVTQSSRYLVKRTGEKVFLECVQDMDHENMFWYRQDPGLGLRLIYFSYDVKMKEKGDIPEGYSVSREKKERFSLILESASTNQTSMYLCASTLTGVTGEQYFGPGTRLTVT.

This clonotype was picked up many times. The DNA of the CDR3 is TGCGCCAGCAGCTTGGTGCCCAGCACAAATCAGCCCCAGCATTTT. This gives the protein CASSLVPSTNQPQHF. J is TRBJ1-5 and V is TRBV5-1, with D hard to call. Germline V CDR1 and CDR2: SGHRS, YFSETQ. The CDR3 contains 15 residues. V lost 0 bases, J lost 4 bases, and 11 bases lay in between. Full variable domain (rest looked up from reference TRBV5-1 and TRBJ1-5): KAGVTQTPRYLIKTRGQQVTLSCSPISGHRSVSWYQQTPGQGLQFLFEYFSETQRNKGNFPGRFSGRQFSNSRSEMNVSTLELGDSALYLCASSLVPSTNQPQHFGDGTRLSIL.

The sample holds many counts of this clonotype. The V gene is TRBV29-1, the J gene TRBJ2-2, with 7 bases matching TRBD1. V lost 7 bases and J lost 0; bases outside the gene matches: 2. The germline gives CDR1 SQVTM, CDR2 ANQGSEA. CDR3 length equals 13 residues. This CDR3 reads CSGTGANTGELFF. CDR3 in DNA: TGCAGCGGGACAGGAGCGAACACCGGGGAGCTGTTTTTT.

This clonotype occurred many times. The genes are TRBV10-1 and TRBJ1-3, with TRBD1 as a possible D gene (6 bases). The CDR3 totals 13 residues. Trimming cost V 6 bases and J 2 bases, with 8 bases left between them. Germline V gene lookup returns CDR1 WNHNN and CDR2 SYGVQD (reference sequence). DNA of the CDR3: TGCGCCAGCAGCACAGGGACTGGAAACACCATATATTTT. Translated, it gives CASSTGTGNTIYF.

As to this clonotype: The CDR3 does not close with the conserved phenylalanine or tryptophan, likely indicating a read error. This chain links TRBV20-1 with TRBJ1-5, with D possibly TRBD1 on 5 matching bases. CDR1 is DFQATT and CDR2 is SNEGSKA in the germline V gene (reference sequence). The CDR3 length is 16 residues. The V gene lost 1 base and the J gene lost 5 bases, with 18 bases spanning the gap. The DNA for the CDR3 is TGCAGTGCTAGAGCTTACGGTCAGGGTTCCCATCAGCCCCAGCATTAT. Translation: CSARAYGQGSHQPQHY.

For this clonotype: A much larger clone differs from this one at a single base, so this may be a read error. CDR3 sequence (DNA): TGCGCCAGCAGCGAGGGGACAGGGATCGAGACCAAGTACTTC. Translating it yields CASSEGTGIETKYF. The chain carries TRBV5-1 and TRBJ2-5, with 9 bases that match TRBD1. Germline CDR1 and CDR2: SGHRS and YFSETQ. CDR3 length: 14 amino acids.

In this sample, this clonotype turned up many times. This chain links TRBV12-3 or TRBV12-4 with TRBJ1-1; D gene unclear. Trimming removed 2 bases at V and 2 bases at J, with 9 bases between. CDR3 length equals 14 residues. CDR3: CASSLSSGNTEAFF. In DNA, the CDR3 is TGTGCCAGCAGTTTATCGTCAGGCAACACTGAAGCTTTCTTT.

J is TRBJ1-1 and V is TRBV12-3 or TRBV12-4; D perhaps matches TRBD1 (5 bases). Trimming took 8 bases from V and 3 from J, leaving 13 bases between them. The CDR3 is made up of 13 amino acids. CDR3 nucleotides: TGTGCCAGCCCCCTTGGGGGGGACACTGAAGCTTTCTTT. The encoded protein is CASPLGGDTEAFF.

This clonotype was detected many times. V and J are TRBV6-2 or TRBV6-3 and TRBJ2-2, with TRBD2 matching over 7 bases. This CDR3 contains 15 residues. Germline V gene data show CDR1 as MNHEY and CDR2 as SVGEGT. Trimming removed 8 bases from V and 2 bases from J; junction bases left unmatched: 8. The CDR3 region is CASRQGDYNTGELFF. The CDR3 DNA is TGTGCCAGCCGGCAAGGGGACTACAACACCGGGGAGCTGTTTTTT.

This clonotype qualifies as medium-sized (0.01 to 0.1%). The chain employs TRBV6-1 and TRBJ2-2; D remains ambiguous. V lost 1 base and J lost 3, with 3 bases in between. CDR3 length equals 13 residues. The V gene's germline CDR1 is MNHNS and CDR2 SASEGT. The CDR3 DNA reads TGTGCCAGCAGTGAAGGGGACACCGGGGAGCTGTTTTTT. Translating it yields CASSEGDTGELFF.

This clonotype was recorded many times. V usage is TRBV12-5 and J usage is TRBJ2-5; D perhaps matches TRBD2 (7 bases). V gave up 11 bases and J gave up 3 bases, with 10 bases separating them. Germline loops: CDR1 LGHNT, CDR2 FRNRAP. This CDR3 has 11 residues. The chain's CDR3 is CAGEGEETQYF. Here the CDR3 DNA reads TGTGCTGGGGAGGGGGAAGAGACCCAGTACTTC.

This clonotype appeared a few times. CDR3 loop: CAWSRPNYGYTF. CDR3 sequence (DNA): TGTGCCTGGAGTAGACCTAACTATGGCTACACCTTC. V usage is TRBV30 and J usage is TRBJ1-2; D is unclear. The CDR3 contains 12 residues. Germline V gene lookup returns CDR1 GTSNPN and CDR2 SVGIG (reference sequence). Trimming shortened V by 2 bases and J by 0 bases, and 4 bases separated the two germline ends.

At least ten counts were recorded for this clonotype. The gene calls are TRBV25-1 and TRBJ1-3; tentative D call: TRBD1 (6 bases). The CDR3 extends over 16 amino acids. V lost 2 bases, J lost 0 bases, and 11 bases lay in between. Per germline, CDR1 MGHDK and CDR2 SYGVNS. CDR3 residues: CASSEPGQYSGNTIYF. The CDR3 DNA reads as TGTGCCAGCAGTGAACCTGGACAGTACTCTGGAAACACCATATATTTT.

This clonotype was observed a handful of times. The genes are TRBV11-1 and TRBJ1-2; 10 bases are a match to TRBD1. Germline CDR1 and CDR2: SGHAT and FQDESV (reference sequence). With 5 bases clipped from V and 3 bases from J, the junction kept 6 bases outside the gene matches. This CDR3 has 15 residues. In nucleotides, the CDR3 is TGTGCCAGCAGCCGACAGGGGGCAGCGGACTATGGCTACACCTTC. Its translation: CASSRQGAADYGYTF.

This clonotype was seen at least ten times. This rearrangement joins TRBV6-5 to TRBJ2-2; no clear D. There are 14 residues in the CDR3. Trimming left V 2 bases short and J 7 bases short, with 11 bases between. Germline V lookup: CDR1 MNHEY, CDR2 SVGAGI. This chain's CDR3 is CASSYIGAVGELFF. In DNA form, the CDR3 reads TGTGCCAGCAGTTACATAGGAGCTGTCGGGGAGCTGTTTTTT.

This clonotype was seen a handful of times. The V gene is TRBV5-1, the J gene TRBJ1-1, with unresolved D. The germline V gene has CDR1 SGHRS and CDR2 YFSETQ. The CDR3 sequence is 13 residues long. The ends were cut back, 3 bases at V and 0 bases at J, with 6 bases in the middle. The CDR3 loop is CASSSGMNTEAFF. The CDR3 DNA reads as TGCGCCAGCAGCTCCGGGATGAACACTGAAGCTTTCTTT.